Listed here are 5 T cell receptor beta chains from one sample, sequenced in a study of blood T cell repertoires in COVID-19. Some clones are missing from TCRdb's copy, which holds only in-frame ones; the method was immunoSEQ multiplex PCR. The sample yields fewer than 300,000 clones, 88% seen once. The sequencing sample was made of peripheral blood. All receptors come from a woman aged 25 to 39 with acute or convalescent COVID-19.

The J gene is TRBJ2-2, the V gene TRBV28; TRBD1 aligns across 7 bases. Looked up from germline, CDR1 is MDHEN and CDR2 is SYDVKM. V trimming: 3 bases; J trimming: 6 bases; junction bases outside the gene matches: 4. The CDR3 has 14 residues. The CDR3 reads CASSFIQGPGELFF. For the CDR3, the DNA is TGTGCCAGCAGTTTTATACAGGGGCCCGGGGAGCTGTTTTTT.

This chain links TRBV27 with TRBJ1-4, with unresolved D. CDR3 length: 11 amino acids. V was shortened by 6 bases and J by 5 bases, with 4 bases between the two germline ends. The V gene's germline CDR1 is MNHEY and CDR2 SMNVEV (reference sequence). CDR3 in amino acids: CASRRNEKLFF. For the CDR3, the DNA is TGTGCCAGCAGGAGAAATGAAAAACTGTTTTTT.

The gene calls are TRBV9 and TRBJ2-3; 14 positions agree with TRBD2. The germline CDR1 and CDR2 sequences are SGDLS and YYNGEE. Trimming at V came to 3 bases and at J to 1 base, leaving 7 bases not matched to a gene. CDR3 size: 18 residues. Written as DNA, the CDR3 is TGTGCCAGCAGCGGCACCGGGACTAGCGGGAGCCGCACAGATACGCAGTATTTT. Translation gives CASSGTGTSGSRTDTQYF.

The V and J genes are TRBV10-3 and TRBJ2-5; TRBD2 agrees at 7 bases. CDR1 is ENHRY, CDR2 SYGVKD, per germline. The CDR3 length is 12 residues. Unmatched junction bases numbered 3, after V lost 10 bases and J lost 1 base. The chain's CDR3 is CATREVQETQYF. The CDR3 DNA sequence: TGTGCCACCCGGGAGGTCCAAGAGACCCAGTACTTC.

The chain uses TRBV6-5 and TRBJ2-5, with 9 nucleotides matching TRBD2. CDR1 is MNHEY, CDR2 SVGAGI, per germline. The V and J ends lost 6 bases and 6 bases, in that order; junction bases with no gene match: 8. This CDR3 contains 14 residues. CDR3 coding DNA: TGTGCCAGCAGACCCCGTAGCGGGAGTCAGACCCAGTACTTC. Amino acids: CASRPRSGSQTQYF.